The clone carrying this TCR delta chain was seen a handful of times. Its specificity is unknown. Given a far larger clone just one base away, this is likely a sequencing read error. Other nucleotide sequences in the sample specify the same CDR3. This record comes from a study of gamma delta lymphoproliferative disorders and STAT genes. Study-level information: The LymphoTrack Dx TCRG Assay amplified gamma chains from at least 50 ng of genomic DNA. Delta libraries were made per EuroClonality-NGS working group procedure. Findings and caveats of the study: Gamma repertoires grouped patients separately from controls; delta repertoires showed no separation.

TCRdb re-analyzed the multiplex PCR reads via CATT. The data show 3,000 or so delta-chain clones, 0.95% to 1.5% seen once. The receptor sequences were amplified from genomic DNA of peripheral blood mononuclear cells. What was sequenced was blood. The receptor was isolated from a human donor in good health.

The CDR3 protein is CACDTLGAPREQLIF. The CDR3 DNA is TGTGCCTGTGACACCCTGGGAGCTCCACGGGAACAACTCATCTTT. This rearrangement joins TRDV2 to TRDJ1; D is possibly TRDD3 (5 bases). Germline V CDR1 and CDR2: GEAIGNYY, EKD. With 0 bases removed from V and 9 bases from J, the gap between germline ends came to 19 bases. This CDR3 has 15 residues.